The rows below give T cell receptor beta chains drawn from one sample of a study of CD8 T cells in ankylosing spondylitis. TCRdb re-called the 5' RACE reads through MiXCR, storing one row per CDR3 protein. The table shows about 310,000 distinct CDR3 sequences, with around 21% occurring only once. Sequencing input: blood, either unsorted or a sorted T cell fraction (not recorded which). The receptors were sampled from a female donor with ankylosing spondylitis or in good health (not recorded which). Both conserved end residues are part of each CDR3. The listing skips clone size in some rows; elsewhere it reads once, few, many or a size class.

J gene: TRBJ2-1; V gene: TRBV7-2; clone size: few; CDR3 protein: CASGEYEQFF
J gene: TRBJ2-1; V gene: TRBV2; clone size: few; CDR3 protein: CASSYITSGGYNEQFF
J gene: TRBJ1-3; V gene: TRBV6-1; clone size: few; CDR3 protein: CASTRLTGAGNTIYF
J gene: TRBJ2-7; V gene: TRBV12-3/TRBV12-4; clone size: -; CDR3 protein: CASSLTRRGIYEQYF
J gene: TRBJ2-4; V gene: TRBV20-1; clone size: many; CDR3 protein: CSASWEGKNIQYF
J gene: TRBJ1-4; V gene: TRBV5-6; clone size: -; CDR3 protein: CASSSVVEKLFF
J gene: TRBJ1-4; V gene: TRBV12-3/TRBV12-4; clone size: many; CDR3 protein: CASSGGGATNEKLFF
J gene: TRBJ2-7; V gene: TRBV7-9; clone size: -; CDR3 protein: CASSPGARLQNEQYF
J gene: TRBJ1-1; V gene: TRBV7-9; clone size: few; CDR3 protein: CASSPGQGLGTEAFF
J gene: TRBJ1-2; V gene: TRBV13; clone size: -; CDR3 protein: CASSLGRGSGNYGYTF
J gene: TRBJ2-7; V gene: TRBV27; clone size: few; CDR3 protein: CASSSTGFPGEQYF
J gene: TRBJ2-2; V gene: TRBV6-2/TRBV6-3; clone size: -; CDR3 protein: CASRTGTGVTGELFF
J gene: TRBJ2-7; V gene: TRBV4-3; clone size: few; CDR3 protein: CASSQFLAGVPYEQYF
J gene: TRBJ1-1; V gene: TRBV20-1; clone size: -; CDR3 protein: CSAGREGKISEAFF
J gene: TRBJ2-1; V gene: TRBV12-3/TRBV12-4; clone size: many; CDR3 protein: CASSSSGLAAYNEQFF